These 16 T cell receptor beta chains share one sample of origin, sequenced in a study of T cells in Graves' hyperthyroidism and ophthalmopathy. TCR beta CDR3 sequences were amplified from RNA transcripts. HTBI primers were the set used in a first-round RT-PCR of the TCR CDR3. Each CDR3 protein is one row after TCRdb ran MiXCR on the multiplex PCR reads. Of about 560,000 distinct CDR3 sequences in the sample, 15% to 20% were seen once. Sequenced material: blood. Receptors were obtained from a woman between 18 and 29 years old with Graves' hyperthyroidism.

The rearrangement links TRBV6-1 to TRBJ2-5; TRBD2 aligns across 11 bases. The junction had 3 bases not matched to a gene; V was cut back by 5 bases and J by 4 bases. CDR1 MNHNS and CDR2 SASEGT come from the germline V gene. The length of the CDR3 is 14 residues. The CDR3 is CASSNLAGGETQYF. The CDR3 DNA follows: TGTGCCAGCAGTAATCTAGCGGGAGGAGAGACCCAGTACTTC.

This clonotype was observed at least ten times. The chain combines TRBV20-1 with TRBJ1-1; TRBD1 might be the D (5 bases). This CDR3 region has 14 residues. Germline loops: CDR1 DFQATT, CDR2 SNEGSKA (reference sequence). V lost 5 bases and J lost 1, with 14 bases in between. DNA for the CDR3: TGCAGTGCTCAATTGCGGGGGGGGAACACTGAAGCTTTCTTT. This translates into CSAQLRGGNTEAFF.

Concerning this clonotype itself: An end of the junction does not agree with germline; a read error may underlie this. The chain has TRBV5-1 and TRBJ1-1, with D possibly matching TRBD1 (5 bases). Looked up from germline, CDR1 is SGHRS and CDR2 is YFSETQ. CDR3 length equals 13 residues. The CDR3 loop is CASSFGADTEGFF. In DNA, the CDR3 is TGCGCCAGCAGCTTTGGGGCGGACACTGAAGGTTTCTTT.

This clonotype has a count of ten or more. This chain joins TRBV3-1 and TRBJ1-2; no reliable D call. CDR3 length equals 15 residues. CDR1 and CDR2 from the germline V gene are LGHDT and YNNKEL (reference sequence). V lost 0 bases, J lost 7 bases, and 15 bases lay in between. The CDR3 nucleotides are TGTGCCAGCAGCCAAGATTTGGTAAATTCTGCTGGCTACACCTTC. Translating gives CASSQDLVNSAGYTF.

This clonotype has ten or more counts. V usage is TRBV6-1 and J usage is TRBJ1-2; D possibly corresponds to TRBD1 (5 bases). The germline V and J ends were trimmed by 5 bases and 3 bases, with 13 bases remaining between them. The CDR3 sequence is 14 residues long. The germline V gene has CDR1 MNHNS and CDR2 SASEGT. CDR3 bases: TGTGCCAGCAGTTCGTTAGGGGATTACTATGGCTACACCTTC. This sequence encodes CASSSLGDYYGYTF.

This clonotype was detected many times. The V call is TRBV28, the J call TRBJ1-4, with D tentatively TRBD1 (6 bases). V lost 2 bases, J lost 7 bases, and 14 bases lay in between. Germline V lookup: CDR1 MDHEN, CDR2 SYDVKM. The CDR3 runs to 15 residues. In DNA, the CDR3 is TGTGCCAGCAGTTTAGAACAGGGATCGGGTGAAAAACTGTTTTTT. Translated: CASSLEQGSGEKLFF.

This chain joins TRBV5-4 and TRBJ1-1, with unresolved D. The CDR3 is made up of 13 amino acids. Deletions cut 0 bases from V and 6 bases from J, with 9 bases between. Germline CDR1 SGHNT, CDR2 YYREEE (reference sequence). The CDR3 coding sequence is TGTGCCAGCAGCTTGGCCTTGGGCGCTGAAGCTTTCTTT. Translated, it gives CASSLALGAEAFF.

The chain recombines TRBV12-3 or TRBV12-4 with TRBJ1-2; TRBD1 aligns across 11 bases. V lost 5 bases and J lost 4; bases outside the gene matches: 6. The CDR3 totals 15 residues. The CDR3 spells CASSTGTGGSYGYTF. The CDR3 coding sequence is TGTGCCAGCAGTACTGGGACAGGGGGAAGCTATGGCTACACCTTC.

This CDR3 is CASSVQLHYTF. As DNA, the CDR3 is TGTGCCAGCAGTGTACAGCTCCACTACACCTTC. V gene TRBV25-1 combines with J gene TRBJ1-2; D unresolved. The CDR3 has 11 amino acids. Trimming cost V 4 bases and J 10 bases, with 10 bases left between them. Germline V gives CDR1 MGHDK, CDR2 SYGVNS.

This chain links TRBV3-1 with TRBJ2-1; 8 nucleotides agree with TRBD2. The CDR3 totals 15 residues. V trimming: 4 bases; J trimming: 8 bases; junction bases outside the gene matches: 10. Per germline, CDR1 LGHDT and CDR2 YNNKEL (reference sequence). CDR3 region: CASSPTSGAGYEQFF. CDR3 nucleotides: TGTGCCAGCAGCCCAACTAGCGGAGCGGGCTATGAGCAGTTCTTC.

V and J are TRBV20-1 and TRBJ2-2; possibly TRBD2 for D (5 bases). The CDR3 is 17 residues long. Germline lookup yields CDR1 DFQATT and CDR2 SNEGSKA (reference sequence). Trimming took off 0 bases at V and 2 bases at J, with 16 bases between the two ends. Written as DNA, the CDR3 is TGCAGTGCTAGAGAGAGAGGGATGTGGGAAAACACCGGGGAGCTGTTTTTT. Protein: CSARERGMWENTGELFF.

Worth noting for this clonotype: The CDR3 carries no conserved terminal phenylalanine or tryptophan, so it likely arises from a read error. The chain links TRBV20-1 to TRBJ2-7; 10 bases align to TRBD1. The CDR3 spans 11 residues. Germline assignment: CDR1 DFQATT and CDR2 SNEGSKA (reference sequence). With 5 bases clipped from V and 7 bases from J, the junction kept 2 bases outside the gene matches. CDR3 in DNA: TGCAGTGCTGGACAGGGGGTAGAGCAGTACCTC. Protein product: CSAGQGVEQYL.

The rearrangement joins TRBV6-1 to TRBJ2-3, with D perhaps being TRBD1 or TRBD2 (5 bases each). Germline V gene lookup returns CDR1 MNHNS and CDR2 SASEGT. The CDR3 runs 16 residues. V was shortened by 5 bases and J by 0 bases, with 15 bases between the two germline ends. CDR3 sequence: CASSYPNGASTDTQYF. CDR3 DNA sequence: TGTGCCAGCAGTTATCCAAACGGGGCTAGCACAGATACGCAGTATTTT.

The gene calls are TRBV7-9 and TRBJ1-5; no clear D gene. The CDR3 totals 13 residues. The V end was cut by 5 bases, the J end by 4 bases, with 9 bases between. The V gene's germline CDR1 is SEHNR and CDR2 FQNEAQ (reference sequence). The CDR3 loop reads CASSPERNQPQHF. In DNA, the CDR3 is TGTGCCAGCAGCCCAGAAAGAAATCAGCCCCAGCATTTT. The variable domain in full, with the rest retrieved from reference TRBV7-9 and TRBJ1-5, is DTGVSQNPRHKITKRGQNVTFRCDPISEHNRLYWYRQTLGQGPEFLTYFQNEAQLEKSRLLSDRFSAERPKGSFSTLEIQRTEQGDSAMYLCASSPERNQPQHFGDGTRLSIL.

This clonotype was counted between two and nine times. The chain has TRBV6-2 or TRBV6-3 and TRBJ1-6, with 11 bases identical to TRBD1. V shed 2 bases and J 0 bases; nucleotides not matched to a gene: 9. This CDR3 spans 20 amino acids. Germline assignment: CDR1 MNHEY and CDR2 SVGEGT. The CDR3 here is CASSYTRTGGPSSYNSPLHF. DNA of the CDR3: TGTGCCAGCAGTTACACAAGGACAGGGGGCCCGAGCTCCTATAATTCACCCCTCCACTTT.

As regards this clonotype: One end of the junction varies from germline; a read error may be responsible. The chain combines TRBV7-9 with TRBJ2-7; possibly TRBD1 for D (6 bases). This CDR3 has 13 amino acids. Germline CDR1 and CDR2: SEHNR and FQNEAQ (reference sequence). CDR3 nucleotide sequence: TGTGCCAGCAGCTCACAGGGTTCCTACGAGCGGTACTTC. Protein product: CASSSQGSYERYF.